This is a list of T cell receptor beta chains from one sample in a study of blood T cell repertoires in COVID-19. Sequenced by immunoSEQ multiplex PCR; TCRdb stores in-frame clones only, minus some. The sample gives about 99,000 clones, roughly 90% of which show up once; 17% is in the top ten. The sequencing sample was made of peripheral blood. The source of these receptors is a woman aged 80 or over in a cohort sampled during active COVID-19. The CDR3 runs from the conserved cysteine through the conserved F or W. The D gene is left open where the match is weak. Expanded clones get a size class; other rows say once, few or many, or leave the size out.

TGTGCCAGCAGCTTGGGCCCGAGCTCCTACAATGAGCAGTTCTTC	CASSLGPSSYNEQFF	15	TRBV5-6	.	TRBJ2-1	.
TGTGCCAGCTCCTCCGGGACAGGGGAATGGGGGGAGCTGTTTTTT	CASSSGTGEWGELFF	15	TRBV6-5	TRBD1	TRBJ2-2	.
TGTGCCAGCAGCATTGCGGGCCAAGAGACCCAGTACTTC	CASSIAGQETQYF	13	TRBV5-6	.	TRBJ2-5	.
TGTGCCAGCAGCTTAGTCGGGGGCGGGGAGCTGTTTTTT	CASSLVGGGELFF	13	TRBV7-2	.	TRBJ2-2	.
TGCGCCAGCACCTCCACGGACAGAGGAAGGTTCTTT	CASTSTDRGRFF	12	TRBV5-1	.	TRBJ1-1	.
TGTGCCAGCTCACCACCATCGGGACTAGCTTACAATGAGCAGTTCTTC	CASSPPSGLAYNEQFF	16	TRBV18	TRBD2	TRBJ2-1	.
TGTGCCAGCAGCGTATCCTTGAGTACCGGGGAGCTGTTTTTT	CASSVSLSTGELFF	14	TRBV9	.	TRBJ2-2	.
TGTGCCAGTCGCGGGGGTAGGACCGGGGAGCTGTTTTTT	CASRGGRTGELFF	13	TRBV19	TRBD2	TRBJ2-2	.
TGTGCCAGCAGCTCCCGTAGCGGCACAGATACGCAGTATTTT	CASSSRSGTDTQYF	14	TRBV9	.	TRBJ2-3	.
TGTGCCTGGAGTCTCATGGGGGCTGGTTATGGCTACACCTTC	CAWSLMGAGYGYTF	14	TRBV30	.	TRBJ1-2	.
TGTGCCAGCAGCTGGGCCAGGGCGAGTGAGCAGTTCTTC	CASSWARASEQFF	13	TRBV5-6	.	TRBJ2-1	.
TGTGCCAGCGCCTCCCCCCGGGACAGAGGAGGCTACACCTTC	CASASPRDRGGYTF	14	TRBV11-2	TRBD1	TRBJ1-2	.
TGTGCCAGCAGCGCCATCCCGGCTCGGGGGGACACTGAAGCTTTCTTT	CASSAIPARGDTEAFF	16	TRBV9	.	TRBJ1-1	.
TGTGCCAGCAGTTTACGACGCGGGGACCACTACACCTTC	CASSLRRGDHYTF	13	TRBV6-5	.	TRBJ1-2	.
TGTGCCAGCAGCAGGGACAGGGGTGAGCCCCAGCATTTT	CASSRDRGEPQHF	13	TRBV5-4	TRBD1	TRBJ1-5	.
TGTGCCAGCAGTCCCAGGCGGACTAGCGGGACTTCGAACACCGGGGAGCTGTTTTTT	CASSPRRTSGTSNTGELFF	19	TRBV27	TRBD2	TRBJ2-2	.
TGTGCCAGTATCGAAGAGGGCCCGATGAGGAAGCAGTACTTC	CASIEEGPMRKQYF	14	TRBV19	.	TRBJ2-7	.
TGTGCCAGTACCGGGGTGGGTGAAAAACTGTTTTTT	CASTGVGEKLFF	12	TRBV19	.	TRBJ1-4	.
TGTGCCAGCAGCCTAGTAAATGAAGGGGCTTCACCCCTCCACTTT	CASSLVNEGASPLHF	15	TRBV7-6	.	TRBJ1-6	.
TGTGCCAGCAGTTTATTAGGAGCTGCAGGAAACACCATATATTTT	CASSLLGAAGNTIYF	15	TRBV28	.	TRBJ1-3	.
TGTGCCAGCAGCCCCCCGGGGGGAGGGCTTTACGAGCAGTACTTC	CASSPPGGGLYEQYF	15	TRBV28	TRBD2	TRBJ2-7	.
TGTGCCAGCAGCCAATACAGCGGACAGCAGAATAATTCACCCCTCCACTTT	CASSQYSGQQNNSPLHF	17	TRBV3-1/TRBV3-2	.	TRBJ1-6	.
TGTGCCAGCTCTCTACTCCTCACAGATACGCAGTATTTT	CASSLLLTDTQYF	13	TRBV6-5	.	TRBJ2-3	.
TGTGCCAGCTCACCACAGCGCGGGGCCTCCTACAATGAGCAGTTCTTC	CASSPQRGASYNEQFF	16	TRBV18	.	TRBJ2-1	.
TGCGCCAGCAGCCACAAGCGAGGCACTGAAGCTTTCTTT	CASSHKRGTEAFF	13	TRBV23-1	.	TRBJ1-1	.
TGTGCCACCAGCGGGAGGGGGGCAGATACGCAGTATTTT	CATSGRGADTQYF	13	TRBV15	.	TRBJ2-3	.
TGTGCCAGCAGCCCACAGGGAGGGCGGGAGACCCAGTACTTC	CASSPQGGRETQYF	14	TRBV7-2	.	TRBJ2-5	.
TGTGCCAGCTCACCAAAGACAGAGAACACTGAAGCTTTCTTT	CASSPKTENTEAFF	14	TRBV18	.	TRBJ1-1	.
TGTGCCAGCAGCCAGAACAGGGGCGAGCAGTACTTC	CASSQNRGEQYF	12	TRBV3-1/TRBV3-2	TRBD1	TRBJ2-7	.
TGCGCCAGCAGCTTGGGGCCACAGGCCCACGAGCAGTACTTC	CASSLGPQAHEQYF	14	TRBV5-1	.	TRBJ2-7	.
TGTGCCAGCAGCAAGGACAGGGGCTCCTACAATGAGCAGTTCTTC	CASSKDRGSYNEQFF	15	TRBV11-2	TRBD1	TRBJ2-1	.
TGTGCCACCAGAAATGGCAGGGAGGGCAACGTCCTGACTTTC	CATRNGREGNVLTF	14	TRBV3-1/TRBV3-2	TRBD2	TRBJ2-6	.
TGTGCCAGCAGCTTAGGGATAGCTTACAATGAGCAGTTCTTC	CASSLGIAYNEQFF	14	TRBV13	.	TRBJ2-1	.
TGTGCCTGGAAATTCGGGACAGATAACACTGAAGCTTTCTTT	CAWKFGTDNTEAFF	14	TRBV30	TRBD1	TRBJ1-1	.
TGTGCCAGCAGCCGCCGGGACTCCCTCCTCTATGAGCAGTTCTTC	CASSRRDSLLYEQFF	15	TRBV7-3	.	TRBJ2-1	.
TGTGCCAGCAAGACAGGGGCCGCGAACACTGAAGCTTTCTTT	CASKTGAANTEAFF	14	TRBV6-4	TRBD1	TRBJ1-1	.
TGTGCCAGCAGCATTCGGACTAGCGGCCACACAGATACGCAGTATTTT	CASSIRTSGHTDTQYF	16	TRBV3-1/TRBV3-2	TRBD2	TRBJ2-3	once
TGTGCCAGCAGTGGGCGAGAGAACACTGAAGCTTTCTTT	CASSGRENTEAFF	13	TRBV27	.	TRBJ1-1	once
TGTGCCATCAGTGAGTCGATGGGGTTACTAGCGGGAGGAGAGACCCAGTACTTC	CAISESMGLLAGGETQYF	18	TRBV10-3	TRBD2	TRBJ2-5	few
TGTGCCAGCAGTTCAGACAGGACCGCCTACGAGCAGTACTTC	CASSSDRTAYEQYF	14	TRBV28	.	TRBJ2-7	few
TGTGCCAGCAGCTTGTGGACTAGCGGGGGGTTCGACAATGAGCAGTTCTTC	CASSLWTSGGFDNEQFF	17	TRBV9	TRBD2	TRBJ2-1	few
TGTGCCAGCAGCTGGGCGGGGGAGACGGCCGGGGAGCTGTTTTTT	CASSWAGETAGELFF	15	TRBV5-5	TRBD2	TRBJ2-2	once